The next 13 T cell receptor beta chains were all read from a single sample in a study of a mutant IDH1 vaccine in newly diagnosed glioma. TCRdb's table, derived via immunoSEQ multiplex PCR, lists solely in-frame clones and lacks some. The table includes about 36,000 clones, roughly 79% detected once. As for time point: week 5, during vaccination. Vaccine doses each comprised 300 ug of mutant IDH1 20-mer peptide, with topical imiquimod. The antigens these receptors bind are not known. The sequenced sample was PBMCs, obtained from a glioma patient whose treatment included an IDH1 peptide vaccine. All receptors come from a man aged 50 to 59 with glioma.

This clone was observed a handful of times. This chain uses TRBV7-2 with TRBJ2-1; TRBD2 might be the D (6 bases). The germline CDR1 and CDR2 sequences are SGHTA and FQGNSA. V lost 3 bases, J lost 6 bases, and 6 bases lay in between. The CDR3 runs to 12 residues. The CDR3 DNA reads as TGTGCCAGCAGCTTTAGCGGCAATGAGCAGTTCTTC. It translates to CASSFSGNEQFF.

This clone was seen a single time. The V gene is TRBV6-5, the J gene TRBJ2-7; TRBD2 matches 7 bases. This CDR3 spans 11 amino acids. CDR1 MNHEY and CDR2 SVGAGI come from the germline V gene. Trimming cost V 6 bases and J 9 bases; bases outside gene matches: 5. The CDR3: CASRGPGGQYF. CDR3 in DNA: TGTGCCAGCAGGGGACCGGGAGGGCAGTACTTC.

The chain employs TRBV9 and TRBJ1-6; 7 bases line up with TRBD1. With V trimmed by 3 bases and J by 4 bases, 7 bases remained unmatched. Looked up from germline, CDR1 is SGDLS and CDR2 is YYNGEE. This CDR3 region has 16 residues. In nucleotides, the CDR3 is TGTGCCAGCAGCGGCCCCGGGGGACAGTATAATTCACCCCTCCACTTT. This gives the protein CASSGPGGQYNSPLHF.

This CDR3 is CASSLGGRVFGYTF. CDR3 sequence (DNA): TGTGCCAGCAGCTTAGGGGGGCGAGTCTTTGGCTACACCTTC. The genes are TRBV11-2 and TRBJ1-2; D might be TRBD1 (6 bases). The ends were cut back, 1 base at V and 7 bases at J, with 13 bases in the middle. CDR3 length: 14 amino acids. Germline assignment: CDR1 SGHAT and CDR2 FQNNGV.

The chain recombines TRBV7-8 with TRBJ1-5; 7 positions agree with TRBD1. Germline V gives CDR1 SGHVS, CDR2 FQNEAQ. The CDR3 is made up of 15 amino acids. V was clipped by 5 bases and J by 6 bases; unmatched bases: 10. The CDR3 spells CASSATGARGQPQHF. In nucleotides, the CDR3 is TGTGCCAGCAGCGCAACAGGGGCCAGGGGTCAGCCCCAGCATTTT. Using reference TRBV7-8 and TRBJ1-5 for the parts outside the CDR3, the full variable domain is GAGVSQSPRYKVAKRGQDVALRCDPISGHVSLFWYQQALGQGPEFLTYFQNEAQLDKSGLPSDRFFAERPEGSVSTLKIQRTQQEDSAVYLCASSATGARGQPQHFGDGTRLSIL.

This clone was observed a few times. One end of the junction does not line up with germline, which may come from a read error. V and J are TRBV7-7 and TRBJ2-3; D possibly uses TRBD1 or TRBD2 (5 bases each). Germline V CDR1 and CDR2: SSHAT, FNYEAQ (reference sequence). The CDR3 contains 17 residues. The CDR3: CASSPGRTIISTDTQYF. The CDR3, as DNA: TGTGCTAGCAGCCCGGGACGGACAATCATTAGCACAGATACGCAGTATTTT.

This chain uses TRBV7-2 with TRBJ1-2; D gene unclear. The V end lost 1 base, the J end lost 5 bases, and 17 bases lay between the germline ends. The germline CDR1 and CDR2 sequences are SGHTA and FQGNSA. CDR3 length: 16 residues. CDR3 sequence reads: CASSLVVGPSGYGYTF. The CDR3 DNA is TGTGCCAGCAGCTTAGTGGTTGGACCCTCGGGTTATGGCTACACCTTC.

The V call is TRBV9, the J call TRBJ1-6; a possible D gene is TRBD1 (5 bases). The germline V gene encodes CDR1 SGDLS and CDR2 YYNGEE. The CDR3 is 14 residues long. V lost 3 bases and J 7 bases, leaving 11 bases between the germline ends. Written as DNA, the CDR3 is TGTGCCAGCAGCGCCTGGGACCAGAATTCACCCCTCCACTTT. Protein sequence: CASSAWDQNSPLHF.

This chain uses TRBV14 with TRBJ1-1; possibly TRBD1 for D (5 bases). V was clipped by 4 bases and J by 4 bases, with 13 bases between them. Germline V gene sequence: CDR1 SGHDN, CDR2 FVKESK. This CDR3 comprises 14 residues. The CDR3 DNA follows: TGTGCCAGCAGCCCGGGGGGGATGAGCACTGAAGCTTTCTTT. Residues: CASSPGGMSTEAFF. The full variable domain, rest sourced from reference TRBV14 and TRBJ1-1, is EAGVTQFPSHSVIEKGQTVTLRCDPISGHDNLYWYRRVMGKEIKFLLHFVKESKQDESGMPNNRFLAERTGGTYSTLKVQPAELEDSGVYFCASSPGGMSTEAFFGQGTRLTVV.

The chain is built from TRBV30 and TRBJ1-2, with 8 bases fitting TRBD1. J lost 8 bases, V lost 3 bases, and 8 bases had no gene match. Germline V CDR1 and CDR2: GTSNPN, SVGIG (reference sequence). The CDR3 loop spans 13 amino acids. The DNA for the CDR3 is TGTGCCTGGAGGGGGCAGGGGGCATTCGGCTACACCTTC. Residues: CAWRGQGAFGYTF.

This clone appeared once. This chain uses TRBV2 with TRBJ1-3; D might be TRBD1 (5 bases). Germline values: CDR1 SNHLY, CDR2 FYNNEI. V was trimmed by 8 bases and J by 7 bases, leaving 21 bases between them. This CDR3 region has 15 residues. The CDR3 DNA reads TGTGCCAGCCGACAGCTATCGGCCTCTGCTAACACCATATATTTT. Translation gives CASRQLSASANTIYF.

This clone was seen a handful of times. This chain joins TRBV7-9 and TRBJ1-4; 10 nucleotides align to TRBD1. J gave up 6 bases and V 5 bases, and 3 bases lay outside the gene matches. The germline V gene encodes CDR1 SEHNR and CDR2 FQNEAQ (reference sequence). The CDR3 sequence is 14 residues long. CDR3 nucleotides: TGTGCCAGCAGCATGGGGACAGGGGATGAAAAACTGTTTTTT. Amino acid sequence: CASSMGTGDEKLFF.

This clone was observed a few times. This rearrangement joins TRBV6-1 to TRBJ2-3; a possible D gene is TRBD1 (6 bases). This CDR3 is built from 15 residues. Germline V CDR1 and CDR2: MNHNS, SASEGT. V lost 2 bases, J lost 0 bases, and 9 bases lay in between. This CDR3 reads CASSELQGSTDTQYF. The CDR3 DNA reads as TGTGCCAGCAGTGAACTACAGGGTAGCACAGATACGCAGTATTTT.